These 4 T cell receptor beta chains originate from one sample sequenced in a study of metastatic and nonmetastatic thyroid tumors. Each patient came to thyroid surgery without any prior treatment (of any kind). TCRdb called clones again from the PCR reads with MiXCR. The sample has about 42,000 clones; about 12% are singletons. The sequenced sample consisted of blood. The receptor set was obtained from a male donor with papillary thyroid cancer or a benign thyroid nodule (not recorded which). Some clones in this sample may be carry-over from other donors' samples.

This clone showed up just a few times. One end of the junction varies from germline; a read error may be responsible. V usage is TRBV28 and J usage is TRBJ2-3; weak D call: TRBD2 (6 bases). The CDR3 sequence is 16 residues long. Germline V gene sequence: CDR1 MDHEN, CDR2 SYDVKM. The CDR3 here is CAISFRSGDLTDTQYF. The CDR3 nucleotides are TGTGCCATCAGTTTTCGGTCGGGAGATCTTACAGATACACAGTATTTT.

This clone was seen at least ten times. This sequence joins TRBV5-1 and TRBJ2-5, with D perhaps assigned TRBD1 or TRBD2 (5 bases each). Germline CDR1 SGHRS, CDR2 YFSETQ. The CDR3 is 16 amino acids. V was clipped by 1 base and J by 4 bases, with 17 bases between them. The CDR3 nucleotides are TGCGCCAGCAGCTTGCCTGGGACCCTAGGGGCAGAGACCCAGTACTTC. It specifies CASSLPGTLGAETQYF.

The V gene is TRBV18, the J gene TRBJ1-1, with a weak D call TRBD1 (5 bases). V lost 6 bases to trimming and J lost 3 bases, with 11 bases between them. Germline values: CDR1 KGHSH, CDR2 LQKENI. The CDR3 length is 13 residues. The chain's CDR3 is CASSTGIDTEAFF. CDR3 DNA sequence: TGTGCCAGCTCCACAGGTATCGACACTGAAGCTTTCTTT.

In its sample, this clone was seen many times. The chain combines TRBV6-2 or TRBV6-3 with TRBJ2-1; TRBD1 aligns across 8 bases. V was clipped by 3 bases and J by 7 bases; unmatched bases: 8. Germline CDR1 reads MNHEY; CDR2 reads SVGEGT. The CDR3 is 15 amino acids. The CDR3: CASSYSPDRANEQFF. The CDR3 DNA sequence: TGTGCCAGCAGTTATTCCCCGGACAGGGCGAATGAGCAGTTCTTC.